Listed below are T cell receptor beta chains from one sample, sequenced in a study of T-cell memory formation after mild COVID-19. TCRdb redid the calling of the 5' RACE reads with MiXCR, one entry per CDR3 protein. Here the sample spans fewer than 400,000 distinct CDR3 sequences, under 15% being singletons. Sample: PBMCs or a T cell subset sorted from them (not recorded which). The receptors stem from a man between 18 and 29 years old who had mild COVID-19 (a few samples of this study predate the infection). Cell type and time point are not known. CDR3s include the opening cysteine and the closing phenylalanine or tryptophan. Fields, in order: D gene, V gene, J gene, clone size, CDR3 DNA, CDR3 protein. D genes are given only for firm matches. Part of the rows lack a size; the others show once, few, many or a class for expanded clones.

D gene: TRBD2; V gene: TRBV7-2; J gene: TRBJ2-1; clone size: few; CDR3 DNA: TGTGCCAGCAGCTTATTTGTAGCGGGGTCCTACAATGAGCAGTTCTTC; CDR3 protein: CASSLFVAGSYNEQFF
D gene: NA; V gene: TRBV20-1; J gene: TRBJ2-3; clone size: NA; CDR3 DNA: TGCAGTGCTAGTAAGTTGTCGTGGGCAGGCCGGACAGATACGCAGTATTTT; CDR3 protein: CSASKLSWAGRTDTQYF
D gene: TRBD2; V gene: TRBV5-6; J gene: TRBJ2-3; clone size: NA; CDR3 DNA: TGTGCCAGCAGCCAATGGGCGGGGGGTTCGCAGTATTTT; CDR3 protein: CASSQWAGGSQYF
D gene: NA; V gene: TRBV7-2; J gene: TRBJ1-1; clone size: many; CDR3 DNA: TGTGCCAGCAGCTTTGAACAGAGGAACACTGAAGCTTTCTTT; CDR3 protein: CASSFEQRNTEAFF
D gene: NA; V gene: TRBV7-2; J gene: TRBJ2-5; clone size: NA; CDR3 DNA: TGTGCCAGCAGCTCTCAGACTAGTCTTGAAGAGACCCAGTACTTC; CDR3 protein: CASSSQTSLEETQYF
D gene: NA; V gene: TRBV7-8; J gene: TRBJ2-2; clone size: few; CDR3 DNA: TGTGCCAGCAGCCCAAGACAGGCAAAGAACACCGGGGAGCTGTTTTTT; CDR3 protein: CASSPRQAKNTGELFF
D gene: TRBD2; V gene: TRBV27; J gene: TRBJ2-3; clone size: few; CDR3 DNA: TGTGCCAGCAGCACTACTAGCGGAGCCACAGATACGCAGTATTTT; CDR3 protein: CASSTTSGATDTQYF
D gene: TRBD2; V gene: TRBV5-4; J gene: TRBJ2-5; clone size: few; CDR3 DNA: TGTGCCAGCGAGCGGGGGGGCAAGGGTGAGACCCAGTACTTC; CDR3 protein: CASERGGKGETQYF
D gene: NA; V gene: TRBV19; J gene: TRBJ2-4; clone size: few; CDR3 DNA: TGTGCCAGTAGCAGAGGGGACATTCAGTACTTC; CDR3 protein: CASSRGDIQYF
D gene: NA; V gene: TRBV28; J gene: TRBJ2-1; clone size: few; CDR3 DNA: TGTGCCAGCAGTCCAGAGTCCTACTACAATGAGCAGTTCTTC; CDR3 protein: CASSPESYYNEQFF
D gene: NA; V gene: TRBV20-1; J gene: TRBJ2-6; clone size: few; CDR3 DNA: TGCAGTGCTAGAGATTTCGGGGATCTTATCTCTGGGGCCAACGTCCTGACTTTC; CDR3 protein: CSARDFGDLISGANVLTF
D gene: NA; V gene: TRBV27; J gene: TRBJ2-3; clone size: NA; CDR3 DNA: TGTGCCAGCAGTGAAGGGACTCGCTATACGCAGTATTTT; CDR3 protein: CASSEGTRYTQYF
D gene: TRBD1; V gene: TRBV28; J gene: TRBJ1-4; clone size: few; CDR3 DNA: TGTGCCAGCAGTTTATTCGGACAGGGCCATAATGAAAAACTGTTTTTT; CDR3 protein: CASSLFGQGHNEKLFF
D gene: NA; V gene: TRBV9; J gene: TRBJ1-1; clone size: once; CDR3 DNA: TGTGCCAGCAGCGTAGGTGGGGGAGGAATGAACACTGAAGCTTTCTTT; CDR3 protein: CASSVGGGGMNTEAFF